The entry below describes one T cell receptor (beta chain). What it recognizes is unknown. The sample is drawn from a study of vaccination and CD4 T cells after COVID-19. In the study overall: The peptides that stimulated the cells were overlapping spike peptides from SARS-CoV-2, HCoV-NL63, HCoV-OC43 and HCoV-229E.

Stated treatment: roughly 10-day PBMC culture with coronavirus spike peptide pools or control peptides (ViraFEST assay). Sequencing of DNA taken from cultured CD4+ T cells relied on the Oncomine TCR Beta short-read assay. Researchers extracted genomic DNA from CD4+ T cells that had been cultured. TCRdb recomputed calls from the PCR reads with MiXCR, one row per CDR3 protein. The sample has over 3,000 distinct CDR3 sequences, roughly 77% seen once; the top ten hold 30% to 35%. The CDR3 extends over 16 amino acids. With 6 bases clipped from V and 4 bases from J, the junction kept 14 bases outside the gene matches. Germline CDR1 reads MNHNS; CDR2 reads SASEGT.

The clonotype comes from a human donor who had recovered from COVID-19. This chain links TRBV6-1 with TRBJ1-1; TRBD1 matches at 7 bases. Sequencing was done on a sample of CD4+ T cells from blood, cultured in vitro. CDR3 in amino acids: CASSLATGDSVTEAFF. In DNA, the CDR3 is TGTGCCAGCAGCCTTGCTACAGGGGATTCGGTCACTGAAGCTTTCTTT.